The sequence of this TCR beta chain was determined in a study of blood T cell repertoires in COVID-19. The overall study: In each case, the material was cDNA or gDNA derived from T cells, B-cell-depleted T cells, or PBMCs.

V was pared by 7 bases and J by 4 bases, with 14 bases between. CDR3 length equals 14 residues. Germline V gene sequence: CDR1 MNHNY, CDR2 SVGAGI (reference sequence). Clones were sequenced by immunoSEQ multiplex PCR, and TCRdb holds only the in-frame ones, with some missing. The repertoire holds nearly 200,000 clones, with around four fifths as singletons. The material sequenced was peripheral blood. The sequence came from a man in his 60s with COVID-19, enrolled during active disease. The chain carries TRBV6-6 and TRBJ1-3; D perhaps matches TRBD1 (5 bases). CDR3 DNA sequence: TGTGCCAGCAAGGCGGGGGGAACAGGAAACACCATATATTTT. Translation: CASKAGGTGNTIYF.